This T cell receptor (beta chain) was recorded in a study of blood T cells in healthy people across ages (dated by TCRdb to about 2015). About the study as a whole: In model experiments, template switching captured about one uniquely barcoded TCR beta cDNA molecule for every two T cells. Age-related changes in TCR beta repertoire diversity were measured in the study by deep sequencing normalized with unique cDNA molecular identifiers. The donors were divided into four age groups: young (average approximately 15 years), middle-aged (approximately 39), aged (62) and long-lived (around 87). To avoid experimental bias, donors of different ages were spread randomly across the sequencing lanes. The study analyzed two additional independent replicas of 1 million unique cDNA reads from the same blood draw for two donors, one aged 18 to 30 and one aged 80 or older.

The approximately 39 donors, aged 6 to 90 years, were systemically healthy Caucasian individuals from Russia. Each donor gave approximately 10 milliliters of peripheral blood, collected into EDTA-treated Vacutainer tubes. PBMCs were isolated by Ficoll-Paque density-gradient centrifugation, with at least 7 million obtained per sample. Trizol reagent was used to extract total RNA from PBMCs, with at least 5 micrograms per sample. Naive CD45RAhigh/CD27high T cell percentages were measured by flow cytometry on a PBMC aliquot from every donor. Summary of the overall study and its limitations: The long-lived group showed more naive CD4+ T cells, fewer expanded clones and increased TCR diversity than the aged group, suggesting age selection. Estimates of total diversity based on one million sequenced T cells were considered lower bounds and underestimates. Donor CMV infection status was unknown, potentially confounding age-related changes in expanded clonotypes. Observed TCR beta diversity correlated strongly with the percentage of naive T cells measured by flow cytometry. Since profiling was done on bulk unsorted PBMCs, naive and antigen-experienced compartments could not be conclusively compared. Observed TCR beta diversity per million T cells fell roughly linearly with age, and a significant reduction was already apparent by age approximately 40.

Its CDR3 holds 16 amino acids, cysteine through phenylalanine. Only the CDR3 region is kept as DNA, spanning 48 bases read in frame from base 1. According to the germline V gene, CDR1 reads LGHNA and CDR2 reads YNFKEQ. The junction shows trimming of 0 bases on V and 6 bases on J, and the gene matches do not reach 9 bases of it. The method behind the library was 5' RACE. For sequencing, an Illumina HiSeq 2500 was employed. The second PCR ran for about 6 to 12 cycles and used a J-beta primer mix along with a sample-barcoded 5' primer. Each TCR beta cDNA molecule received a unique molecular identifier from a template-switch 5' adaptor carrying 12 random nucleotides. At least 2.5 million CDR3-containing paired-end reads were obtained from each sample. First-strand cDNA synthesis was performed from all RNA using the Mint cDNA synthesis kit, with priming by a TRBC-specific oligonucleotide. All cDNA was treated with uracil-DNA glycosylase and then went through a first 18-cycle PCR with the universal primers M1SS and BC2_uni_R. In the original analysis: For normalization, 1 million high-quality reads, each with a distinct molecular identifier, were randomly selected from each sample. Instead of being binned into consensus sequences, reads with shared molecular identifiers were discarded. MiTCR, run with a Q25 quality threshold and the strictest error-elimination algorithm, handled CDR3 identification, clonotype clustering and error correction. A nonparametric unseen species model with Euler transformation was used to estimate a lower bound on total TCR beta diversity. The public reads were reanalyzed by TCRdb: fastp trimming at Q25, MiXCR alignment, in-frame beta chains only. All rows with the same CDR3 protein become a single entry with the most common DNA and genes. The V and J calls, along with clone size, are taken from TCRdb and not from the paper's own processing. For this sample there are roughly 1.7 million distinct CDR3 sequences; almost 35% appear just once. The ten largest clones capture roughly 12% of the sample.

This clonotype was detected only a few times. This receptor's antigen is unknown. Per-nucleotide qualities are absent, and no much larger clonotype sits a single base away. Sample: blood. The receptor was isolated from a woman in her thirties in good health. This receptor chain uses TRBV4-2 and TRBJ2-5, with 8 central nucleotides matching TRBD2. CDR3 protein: CASSQDQDGGGKTQYF. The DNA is TGTGCCAGCAGCCAAGATCAGGACGGGGGGGGGAAGACCCAGTACTTC.